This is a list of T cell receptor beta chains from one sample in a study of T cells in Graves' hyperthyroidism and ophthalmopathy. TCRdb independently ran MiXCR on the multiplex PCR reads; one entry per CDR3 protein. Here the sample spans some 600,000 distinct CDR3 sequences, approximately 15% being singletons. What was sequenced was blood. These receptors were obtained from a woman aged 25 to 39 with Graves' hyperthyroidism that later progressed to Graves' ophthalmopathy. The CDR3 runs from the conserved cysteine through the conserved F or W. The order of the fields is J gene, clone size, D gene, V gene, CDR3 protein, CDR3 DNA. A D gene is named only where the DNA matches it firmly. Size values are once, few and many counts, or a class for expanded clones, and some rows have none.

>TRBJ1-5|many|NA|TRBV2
CASSYLGGGNQPQHF
TGTGCCAGCAGTTACCTCGGGGGTGGGAATCAGCCCCAGCATTTT
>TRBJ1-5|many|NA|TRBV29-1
CSASRDTNQPQHF
TGCAGCGCCTCTCGGGACACAAATCAGCCCCAGCATTTT
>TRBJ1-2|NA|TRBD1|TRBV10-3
CATFRTGGYGYTF
TGTGCCACCTTCAGGACAGGAGGATATGGCTACACCTTC
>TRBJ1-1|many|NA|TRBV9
CASSVGPAMNTEAFF
TGTGCCAGCAGCGTAGGTCCAGCGATGAACACTGAAGCTTTCTTT
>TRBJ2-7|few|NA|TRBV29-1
CSVGASYEQYF
TGCAGCGTTGGGGCCTCCTACGAGCAGTACTTC
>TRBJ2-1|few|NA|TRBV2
CASSQEVASRFF
TGTGCCAGCAGCCAAGAAGTGGCATCCCGGTTCTTC
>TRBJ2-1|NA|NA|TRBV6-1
CASSQGLEQFF
TGTGCCAGCAGCCAAGGGCTAGAGCAGTTCTTC
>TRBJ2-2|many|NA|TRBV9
CASSAPKGGLNGELFF
TGTGCCAGCAGCGCCCCAAAAGGGGGGCTGAACGGGGAGCTGTTTTTT
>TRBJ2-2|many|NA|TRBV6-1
CASTSKGRNTGELFF
TGTGCCAGCACCTCCAAGGGGAGAAACACCGGGGAGCTGTTTTTT
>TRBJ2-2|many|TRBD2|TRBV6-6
CASSYGGLAGGGAGELFF
TGTGCCAGCAGTTACGGGGGACTAGCGGGAGGAGGAGCCGGGGAGCTGTTTTTT
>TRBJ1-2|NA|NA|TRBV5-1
CASSFGTPDGYTF
TGCGCCAGCAGCTTTGGGACCCCGGATGGCTACACCTTC
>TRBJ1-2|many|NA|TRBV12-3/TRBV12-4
CASSLTRGANYGYTF
TGTGCCAGCAGTTTAACACGAGGGGCTAACTATGGCTACACCTTC
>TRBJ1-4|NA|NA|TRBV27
CASSQQVYGEKLFF
TGTGCCAGCAGTCAACAGGTATACGGTGAAAAACTGTTTTTT
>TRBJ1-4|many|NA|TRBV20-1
CRGGPTGSEKLFF
TGCAGGGGGGGTCCCACAGGCAGTGAAAAACTGTTTTTT
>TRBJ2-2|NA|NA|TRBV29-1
CSAITWDGDFSGELFF
TGCAGCGCCATAACGTGGGACGGGGATTTTTCCGGGGAGCTGTTTTTT
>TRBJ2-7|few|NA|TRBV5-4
CASSTPTSREQYF
TGTGCCAGCAGCACCCCAACTAGTCGCGAGCAGTACTTC
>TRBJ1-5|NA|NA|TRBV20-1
CSARDLRGGYQHF
TGCAGTGCTAGAGATCTAAGGGGAGGATACCAGCATTTT
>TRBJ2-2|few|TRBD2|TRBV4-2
CASSQIVGASGSLGTGELFF
TGTGCCAGCAGCCAAATAGTGGGGGCTAGCGGGAGTCTCGGGACCGGGGAGCTGTTTTTT
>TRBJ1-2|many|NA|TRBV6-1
CATSGGYYGYTF
TGTGCCACCTCCGGGGGGTACTATGGCTACACCTTC
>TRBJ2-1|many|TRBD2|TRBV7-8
CASSLGALAESYNEQFF
TGTGCCAGCAGCTTGGGGGCACTAGCGGAGTCCTACAATGAGCAGTTCTTC